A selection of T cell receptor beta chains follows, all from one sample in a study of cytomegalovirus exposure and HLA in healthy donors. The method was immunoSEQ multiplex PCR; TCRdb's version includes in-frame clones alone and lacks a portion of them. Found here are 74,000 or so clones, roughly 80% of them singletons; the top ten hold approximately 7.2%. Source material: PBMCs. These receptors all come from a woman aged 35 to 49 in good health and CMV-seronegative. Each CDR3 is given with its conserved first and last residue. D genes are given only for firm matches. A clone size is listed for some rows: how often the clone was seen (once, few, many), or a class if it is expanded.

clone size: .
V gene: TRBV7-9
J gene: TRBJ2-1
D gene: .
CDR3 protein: CASSLGTGIFNGEQFF
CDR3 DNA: TGTGCCAGCAGCTTAGGAACAGGGATATTTAATGGTGAGCAGTTCTTC

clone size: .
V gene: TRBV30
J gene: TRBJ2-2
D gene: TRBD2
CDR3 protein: CAWRGLAGAGELFF
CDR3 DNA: TGTGCCTGGAGAGGACTAGCGGGAGCCGGGGAGCTGTTTTTT

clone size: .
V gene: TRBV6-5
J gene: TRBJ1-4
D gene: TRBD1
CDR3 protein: CASSPLGQAEKLFF
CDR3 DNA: TGTGCCAGCAGCCCCCTCGGACAGGCCGAAAAACTGTTTTTT

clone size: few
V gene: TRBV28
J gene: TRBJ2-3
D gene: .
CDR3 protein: CASSLALAGTDTQYF
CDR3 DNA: TGTGCCAGCAGTTTGGCACTAGCAGGTACAGATACGCAGTATTTT

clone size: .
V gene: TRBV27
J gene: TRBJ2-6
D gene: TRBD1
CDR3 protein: CASSFGTGFTSGANVLTF
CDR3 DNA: TGTGCCAGCAGTTTCGGGACAGGCTTTACCTCTGGGGCCAACGTCCTGACTTTC

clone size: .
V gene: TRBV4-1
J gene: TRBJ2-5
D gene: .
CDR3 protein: CASSQDNSETQYF
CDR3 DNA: TGCGCCAGCAGCCAAGATAACTCGGAGACCCAGTACTTC

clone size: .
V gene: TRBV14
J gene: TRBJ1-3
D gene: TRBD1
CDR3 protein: CASSQNRGSGNTIYF
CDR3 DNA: TGTGCCAGCAGCCAAAACAGGGGATCTGGAAACACCATATATTTT

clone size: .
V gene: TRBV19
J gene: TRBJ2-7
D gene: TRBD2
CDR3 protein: CASSNLAGDEQYF
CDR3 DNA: TGTGCCAGTAGTAACCTAGCGGGAGACGAGCAGTACTTC

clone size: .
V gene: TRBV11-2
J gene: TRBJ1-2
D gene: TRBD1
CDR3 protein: CASSSYRGPVGYGYTF
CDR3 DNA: TGTGCCAGCAGCTCATACAGGGGGCCTGTTGGCTATGGCTACACCTTC

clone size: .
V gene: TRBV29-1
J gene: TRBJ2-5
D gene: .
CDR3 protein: CSVVNRQETQYF
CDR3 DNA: TGCAGCGTTGTTAACAGACAAGAGACCCAGTACTTC

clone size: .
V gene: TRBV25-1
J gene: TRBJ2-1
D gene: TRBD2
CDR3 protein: CASSESRLAGYNEQFF
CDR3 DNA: TGTGCCAGCAGTGAATCTCGACTAGCGGGTTACAATGAGCAGTTCTTC

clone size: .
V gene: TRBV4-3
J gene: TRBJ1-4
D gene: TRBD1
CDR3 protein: CASSQDLGTGVEKLFF
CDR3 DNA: TGCGCCAGCAGCCAAGATCTTGGGACAGGGGTTGAAAAACTGTTTTTT

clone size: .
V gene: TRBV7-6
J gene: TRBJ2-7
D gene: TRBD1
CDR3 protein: CASSLGQGAYEQYF
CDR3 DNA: TGTGCCAGCAGCCTGGGACAGGGGGCCTACGAGCAGTACTTC

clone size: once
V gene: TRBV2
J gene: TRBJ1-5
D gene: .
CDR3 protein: CASSEVRVGQPQHF
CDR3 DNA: TGTGCCAGCAGTGAAGTGAGGGTTGGTCAGCCCCAGCATTTT

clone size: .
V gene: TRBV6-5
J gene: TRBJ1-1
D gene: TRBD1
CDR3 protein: CASSRQGTDTEAFF
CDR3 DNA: TGTGCCAGCAGCCGACAGGGGACGGACACTGAAGCTTTCTTT

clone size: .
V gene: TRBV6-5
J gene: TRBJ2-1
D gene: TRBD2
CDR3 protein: CASSYGRASGVEQFF
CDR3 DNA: TGTGCCAGCAGTTACGGCAGGGCTAGCGGGGTTGAGCAGTTCTTC

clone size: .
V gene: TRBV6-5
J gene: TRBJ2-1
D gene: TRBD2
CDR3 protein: CASTTSGGGQFF
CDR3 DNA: TGTGCCAGCACAACTAGCGGGGGGGGCCAATTCTTC

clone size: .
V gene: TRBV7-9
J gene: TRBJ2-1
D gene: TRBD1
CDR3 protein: CASSGVGQGRYNEQFF
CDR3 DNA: TGTGCCAGCAGTGGGGTTGGACAGGGACGTTACAATGAGCAGTTCTTC

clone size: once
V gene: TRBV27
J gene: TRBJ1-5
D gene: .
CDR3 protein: CASSYRANQPQHF
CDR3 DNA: TGTGCCAGCAGTTACAGGGCCAATCAGCCCCAGCATTTT

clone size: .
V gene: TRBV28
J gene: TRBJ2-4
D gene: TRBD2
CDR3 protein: CASSQPSGGKNIQYF
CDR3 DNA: TGTGCCAGCAGTCAACCGAGCGGGGGCAAAAACATTCAGTACTTC

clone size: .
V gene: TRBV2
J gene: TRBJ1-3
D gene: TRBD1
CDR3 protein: CASRTGIGNTIYF
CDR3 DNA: TGTGCCAGCAGGACAGGGATTGGAAACACCATATATTTT

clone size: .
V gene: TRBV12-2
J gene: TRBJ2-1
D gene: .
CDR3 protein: CASRLEGRGAYNEQFF
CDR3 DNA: TGTGCAAGTCGCTTAGAGGGCAGGGGGGCTTACAATGAGCAGTTCTTC

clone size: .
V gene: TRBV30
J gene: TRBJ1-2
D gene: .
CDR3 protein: CAWSAPPRGYTF
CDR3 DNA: TGTGCCTGGAGTGCTCCCCCGCGTGGCTACACCTTC

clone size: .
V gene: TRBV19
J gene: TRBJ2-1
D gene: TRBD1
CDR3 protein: CASSMPRDRVYEQFF
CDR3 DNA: TGTGCCAGTAGTATGCCGCGGGACAGGGTCTATGAGCAGTTCTTC

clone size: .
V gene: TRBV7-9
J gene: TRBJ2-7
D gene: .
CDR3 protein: CASSLAGGEQYF
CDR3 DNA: TGTGCCAGCAGCTTAGCGGGAGGCGAGCAGTACTTC

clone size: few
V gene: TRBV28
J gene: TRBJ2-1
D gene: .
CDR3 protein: CASSKGQQLHNEQFF
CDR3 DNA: TGTGCCAGCAGTAAAGGACAGCAGTTGCACAATGAGCAGTTCTTC

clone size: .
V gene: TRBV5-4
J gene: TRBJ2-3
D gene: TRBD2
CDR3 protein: CASSWGTSGRPNTDTQYF
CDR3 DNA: TGTGCCAGCAGCTGGGGGACTAGCGGGAGGCCCAACACAGATACGCAGTATTTT

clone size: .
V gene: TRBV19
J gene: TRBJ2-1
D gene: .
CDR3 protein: CASSWDTSYNEQFF
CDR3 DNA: TGTGCCAGTAGTTGGGACACAAGCTACAATGAGCAGTTCTTC

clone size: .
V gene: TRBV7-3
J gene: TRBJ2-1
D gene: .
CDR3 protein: CASSSRWSSSYNEQFF
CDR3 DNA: TGTGCCAGCAGCTCACGTTGGTCGAGCTCCTACAATGAGCAGTTCTTC

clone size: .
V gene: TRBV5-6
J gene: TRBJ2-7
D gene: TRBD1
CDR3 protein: CASSKPDRDYEQYF
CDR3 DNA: TGTGCCAGCAGTAAACCGGACAGGGACTACGAGCAGTACTTC

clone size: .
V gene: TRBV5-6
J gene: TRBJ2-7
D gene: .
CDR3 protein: CASSLAGGSSYEQYF
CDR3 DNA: TGTGCCAGCAGCTTGGCAGGGGGGAGCTCCTACGAGCAGTACTTC

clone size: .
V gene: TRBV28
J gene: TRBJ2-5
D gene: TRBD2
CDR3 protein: CASSGGTNPGRWETQYF
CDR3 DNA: TGTGCCAGCAGCGGGGGGACCAACCCGGGCAGGTGGGAGACCCAGTACTTC

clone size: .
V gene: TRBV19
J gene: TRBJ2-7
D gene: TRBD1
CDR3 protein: CASSPDRIIYEQYF
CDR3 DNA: TGTGCCAGTAGTCCGGACAGGATTATCTACGAGCAGTACTTC

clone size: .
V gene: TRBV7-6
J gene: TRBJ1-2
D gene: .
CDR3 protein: CASSAIGEEGYTF
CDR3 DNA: TGTGCCAGCAGCGCCATCGGGGAGGAAGGCTACACCTTC

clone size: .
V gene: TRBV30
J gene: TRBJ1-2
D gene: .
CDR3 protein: CAWSGRWGSVPYGYTF
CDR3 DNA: TGTGCCTGGAGTGGGCGTTGGGGCAGCGTACCCTATGGCTACACCTTC

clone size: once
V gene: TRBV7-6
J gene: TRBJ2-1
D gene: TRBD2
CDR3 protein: CASSALAGSAYNEQFF
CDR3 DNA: TGTGCCAGCAGCGCACTAGCGGGAAGCGCCTACAATGAGCAGTTCTTC

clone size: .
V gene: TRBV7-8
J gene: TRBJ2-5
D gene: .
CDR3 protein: CASSLTQISVGETQYF
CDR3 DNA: TGTGCCAGCAGCTTAACCCAAATTAGCGTAGGAGAGACCCAGTACTTC

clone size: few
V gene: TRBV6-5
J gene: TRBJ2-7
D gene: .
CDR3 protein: CASTLGTGYEQYF
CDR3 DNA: TGTGCCAGCACCCTGGGGACTGGATACGAGCAGTACTTC

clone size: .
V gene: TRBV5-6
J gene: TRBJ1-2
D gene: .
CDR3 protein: CASSLGRGYGYTF
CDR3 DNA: TGTGCCAGCAGCTTGGGCAGGGGCTATGGCTACACCTTC

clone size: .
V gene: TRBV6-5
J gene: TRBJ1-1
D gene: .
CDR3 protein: CASSYDRNTEAFF
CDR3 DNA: TGTGCCAGCAGTTACGATAGGAACACTGAAGCTTTCTTT

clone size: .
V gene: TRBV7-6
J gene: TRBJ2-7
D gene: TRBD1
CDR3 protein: CASSQGADGTYEQYF
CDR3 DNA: TGTGCCAGCAGCCAGGGGGCGGACGGAACCTACGAGCAGTACTTC

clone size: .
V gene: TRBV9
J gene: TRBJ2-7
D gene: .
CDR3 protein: CASSVDQFYEQYF
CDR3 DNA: TGTGCCAGCAGCGTAGATCAGTTCTACGAGCAGTACTTC

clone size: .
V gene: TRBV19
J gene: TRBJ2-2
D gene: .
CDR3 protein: CASSMSGTRGTGELFF
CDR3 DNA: TGTGCCAGTAGTATGTCCGGGACAAGGGGCACCGGGGAGCTGTTTTTT

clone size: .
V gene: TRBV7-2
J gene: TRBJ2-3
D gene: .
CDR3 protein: CASSLAGVSTDTQYF
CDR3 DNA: TGTGCCAGCAGCTTAGCAGGGGTTAGCACAGATACGCAGTATTTT

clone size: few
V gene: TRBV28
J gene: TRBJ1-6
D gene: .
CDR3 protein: CASKEGKGNSPLHF
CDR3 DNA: TGTGCCAGCAAGGAGGGAAAGGGTAATTCACCCCTCCACTTT

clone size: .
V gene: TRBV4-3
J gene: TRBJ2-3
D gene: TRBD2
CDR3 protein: CASSQDSWSDISGRAPDTQYF
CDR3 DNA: TGCGCCAGCAGCCAAGATTCATGGTCCGATATTAGCGGGAGGGCCCCAGATACGCAGTATTTT

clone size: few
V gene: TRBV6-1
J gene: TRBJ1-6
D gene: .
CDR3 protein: CASTGMVGSSPLHF
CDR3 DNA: TGTGCCAGCACCGGGATGGTGGGGAGTTCACCCCTCCACTTT

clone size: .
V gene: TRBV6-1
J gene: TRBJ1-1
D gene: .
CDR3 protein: CASSELPGLYSTEAFF
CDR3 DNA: TGTGCCAGCAGTGAACTCCCAGGGCTCTATTCCACTGAAGCTTTCTTT

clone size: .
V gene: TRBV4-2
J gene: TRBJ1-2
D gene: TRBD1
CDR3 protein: CASSSGTGNYGYTF
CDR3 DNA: TGTGCCAGCTCTTCCGGGACAGGGAACTATGGCTACACCTTC

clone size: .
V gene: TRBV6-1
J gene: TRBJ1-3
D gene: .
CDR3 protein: CASSDGQLSGNTIYF
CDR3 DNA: TGTGCCAGCAGTGACGGACAGCTCTCTGGAAACACCATATATTTT

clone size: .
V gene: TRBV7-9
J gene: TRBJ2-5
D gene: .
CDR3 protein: CASSLASPQETQYF
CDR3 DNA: TGTGCCAGCAGCTTAGCTAGTCCGCAAGAGACCCAGTACTTC

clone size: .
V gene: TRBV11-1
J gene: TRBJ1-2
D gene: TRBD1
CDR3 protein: CASSLARGRGYTF
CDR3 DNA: TGTGCCAGCAGCTTAGCGAGGGGGCGCGGCTACACCTTC

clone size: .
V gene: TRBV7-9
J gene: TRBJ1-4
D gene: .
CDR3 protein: CASSLGQGGEKLFF
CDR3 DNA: TGTGCCAGCAGCTTAGGGCAGGGAGGGGAAAAACTGTTTTTT

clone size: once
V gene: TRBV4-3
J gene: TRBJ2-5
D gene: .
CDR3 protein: CASSHNSGGEETQYF
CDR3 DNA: TGCGCCAGCAGCCACAACTCCGGTGGGGAGGAGACCCAGTACTTC

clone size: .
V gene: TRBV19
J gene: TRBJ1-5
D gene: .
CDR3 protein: CASIKTGNSNQPQHF
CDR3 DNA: TGTGCCAGTATTAAGACAGGCAATAGCAATCAGCCCCAGCATTTT

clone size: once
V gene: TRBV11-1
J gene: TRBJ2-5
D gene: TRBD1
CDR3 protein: CASSPGTGGFQETQYF
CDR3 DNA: TGTGCCAGCAGCCCCGGGACAGGGGGCTTCCAAGAGACCCAGTACTTC

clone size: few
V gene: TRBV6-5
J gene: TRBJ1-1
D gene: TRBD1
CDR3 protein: CASRKGGQGRTEAFF
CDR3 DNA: TGTGCCAGCAGAAAGGGGGGACAGGGCCGCACTGAAGCTTTCTTT